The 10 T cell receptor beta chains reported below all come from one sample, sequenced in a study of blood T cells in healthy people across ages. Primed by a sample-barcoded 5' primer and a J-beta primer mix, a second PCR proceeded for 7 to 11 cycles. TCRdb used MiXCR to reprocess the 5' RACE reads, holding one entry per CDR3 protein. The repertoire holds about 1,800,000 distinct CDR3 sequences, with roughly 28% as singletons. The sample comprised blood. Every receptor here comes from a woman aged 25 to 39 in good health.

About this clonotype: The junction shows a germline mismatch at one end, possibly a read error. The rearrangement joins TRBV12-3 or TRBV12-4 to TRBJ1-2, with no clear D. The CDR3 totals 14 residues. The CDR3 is CASSFPPQQHGYTF. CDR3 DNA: TGTGCTAGCAGTTTCCCGCCTCAGCAGCATGGCTACACCTTC.

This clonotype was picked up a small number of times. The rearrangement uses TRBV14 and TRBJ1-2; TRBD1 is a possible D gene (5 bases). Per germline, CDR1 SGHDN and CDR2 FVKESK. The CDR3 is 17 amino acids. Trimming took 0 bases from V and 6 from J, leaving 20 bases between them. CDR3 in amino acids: CASSQDFMAGLGDGYTF. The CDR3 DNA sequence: TGTGCCAGCAGCCAAGATTTTATGGCGGGGTTAGGGGATGGCTACACCTTC. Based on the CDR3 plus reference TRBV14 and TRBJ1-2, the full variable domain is EAGVTQFPSHSVIEKGQTVTLRCDPISGHDNLYWYRRVMGKEIKFLLHFVKESKQDESGMPNNRFLAERTGGTYSTLKVQPAELEDSGVYFCASSQDFMAGLGDGYTFGSGTRLTVV.

CDR3 loop: CATSRALGGQYF. The CDR3 DNA reads TGTGCCACCAGCAGAGCCCTAGGGGGGCAGTACTTC. The chain joins TRBV15 to TRBJ2-5; D possibly uses TRBD1 or TRBD2 (6 bases each). The CDR3 totals 12 residues. The V end lost 1 base, the J end lost 11 bases, and 11 bases lay between the germline ends. Germline V gene lookup returns CDR1 LNHNV and CDR2 YYDKDF (reference sequence).

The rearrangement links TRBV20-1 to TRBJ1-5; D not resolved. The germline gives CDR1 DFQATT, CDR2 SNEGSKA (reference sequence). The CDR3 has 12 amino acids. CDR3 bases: TGCAGCCTTTCCGGAAGCAATCAGCCCCAGCATTTT. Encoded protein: CSLSGSNQPQHF.

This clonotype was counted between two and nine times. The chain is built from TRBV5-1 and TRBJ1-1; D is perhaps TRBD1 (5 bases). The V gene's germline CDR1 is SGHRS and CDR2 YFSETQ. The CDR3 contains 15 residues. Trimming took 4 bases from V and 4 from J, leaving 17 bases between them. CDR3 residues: CASSPGTQAGTEAFF. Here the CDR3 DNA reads TGCGCCAGCAGCCCTGGGACTCAAGCGGGCACTGAAGCTTTCTTT.

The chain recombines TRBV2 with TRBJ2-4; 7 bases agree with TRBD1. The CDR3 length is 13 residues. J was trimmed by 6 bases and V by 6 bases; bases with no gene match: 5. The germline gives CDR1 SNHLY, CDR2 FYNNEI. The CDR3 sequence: CASRKGQTNIQYF. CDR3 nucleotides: TGTGCCAGCAGGAAGGGACAGACAAACATTCAGTACTTC.

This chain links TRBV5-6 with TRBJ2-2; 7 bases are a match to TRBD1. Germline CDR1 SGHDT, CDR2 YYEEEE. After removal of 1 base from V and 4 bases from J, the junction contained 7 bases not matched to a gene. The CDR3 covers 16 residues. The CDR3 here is CASSLLPAGGTGELFF. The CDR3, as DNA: TGTGCCAGCAGCTTGCTCCCGGCAGGGGGCACCGGGGAGCTGTTTTTT.

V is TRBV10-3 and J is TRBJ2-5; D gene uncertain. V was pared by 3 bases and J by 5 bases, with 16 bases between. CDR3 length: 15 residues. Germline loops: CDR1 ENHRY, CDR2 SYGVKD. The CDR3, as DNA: TGTGCCATCAGTGATCCCGGCGTAGGCGAGGAGACCCAGTACTTC. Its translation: CAISDPGVGEETQYF.

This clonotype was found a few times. The CDR3 nucleotides read TGTGCCAGCACCCCCGGCCCCGGACAGGGGAAAGAGACCCAGTACTTC. Translating it yields CASTPGPGQGKETQYF. The V gene is TRBV2, the J gene TRBJ2-5; 9 bases map to TRBD1. The V and J ends lost 7 bases and 3 bases, in that order; junction bases with no gene match: 12. The V gene's germline CDR1 is SNHLY and CDR2 FYNNEI. The CDR3 is 16 residues long.

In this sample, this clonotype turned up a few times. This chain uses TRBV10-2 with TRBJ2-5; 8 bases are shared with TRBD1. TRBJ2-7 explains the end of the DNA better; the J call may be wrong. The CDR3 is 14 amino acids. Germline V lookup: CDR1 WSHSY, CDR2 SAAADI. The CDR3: CASKVETGVGEQYF. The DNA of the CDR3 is TGCGCCAGCAAAGTAGAGACAGGGGTGGGCGAGCAGTACTTC.